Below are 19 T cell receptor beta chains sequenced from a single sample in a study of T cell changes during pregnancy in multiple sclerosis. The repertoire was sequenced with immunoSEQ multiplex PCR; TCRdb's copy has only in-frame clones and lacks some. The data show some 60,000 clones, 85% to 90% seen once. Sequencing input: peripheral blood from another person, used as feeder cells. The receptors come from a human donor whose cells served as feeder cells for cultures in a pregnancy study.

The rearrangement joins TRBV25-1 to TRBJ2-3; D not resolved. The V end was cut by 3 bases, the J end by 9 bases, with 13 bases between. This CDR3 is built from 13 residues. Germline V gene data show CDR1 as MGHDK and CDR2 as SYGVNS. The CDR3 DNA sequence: TGTGCCAGCAGTGAGGTGGGCCGGGCGACGCAGTATTTT. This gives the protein CASSEVGRATQYF.

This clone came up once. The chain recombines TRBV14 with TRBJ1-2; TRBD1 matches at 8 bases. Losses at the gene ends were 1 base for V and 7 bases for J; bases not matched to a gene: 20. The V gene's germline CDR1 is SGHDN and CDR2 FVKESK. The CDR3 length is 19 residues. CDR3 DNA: TGTGCCAGCAGCCAAGGCGTTAGGAACAGGCTCTTCACAGGGGGTGGCTACACCTTC. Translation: CASSQGVRNRLFTGGGYTF.

CDR3 protein: CASRQGSGANVLTF. CDR3 DNA sequence: TGTGCCAGCAGGCAGGGCTCTGGGGCCAACGTCCTGACTTTC. The chain couples TRBV21-1 to TRBJ2-6; TRBD1 reflects the table's D call only, with no check against the DNA. TRBV21-1 is a documented pseudogene. The CDR3 covers 14 residues.

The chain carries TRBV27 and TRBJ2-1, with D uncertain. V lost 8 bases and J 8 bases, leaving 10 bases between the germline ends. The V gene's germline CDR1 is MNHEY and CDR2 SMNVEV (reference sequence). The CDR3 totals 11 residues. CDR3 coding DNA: TGTGCCAGCTTTAACCCCGATGAGCAGTTCTTC. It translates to CASFNPDEQFF.

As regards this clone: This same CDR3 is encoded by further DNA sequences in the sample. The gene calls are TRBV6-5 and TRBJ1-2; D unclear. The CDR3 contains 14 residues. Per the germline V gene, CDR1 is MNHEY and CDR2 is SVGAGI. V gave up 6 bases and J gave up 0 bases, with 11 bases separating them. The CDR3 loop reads CASRKTATNYGYTF. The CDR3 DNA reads TGTGCCAGCAGGAAGACGGCCACTAACTATGGCTACACCTTC.

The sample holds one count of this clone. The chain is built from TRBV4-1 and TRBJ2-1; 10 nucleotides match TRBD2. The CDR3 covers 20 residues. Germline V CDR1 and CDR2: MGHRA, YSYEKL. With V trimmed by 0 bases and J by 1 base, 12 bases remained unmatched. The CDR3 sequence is CASSQDRVAGGLPSYNEQFF. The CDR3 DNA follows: TGCGCCAGCAGCCAAGATAGGGTAGCGGGGGGACTCCCATCCTACAATGAGCAGTTCTTC.

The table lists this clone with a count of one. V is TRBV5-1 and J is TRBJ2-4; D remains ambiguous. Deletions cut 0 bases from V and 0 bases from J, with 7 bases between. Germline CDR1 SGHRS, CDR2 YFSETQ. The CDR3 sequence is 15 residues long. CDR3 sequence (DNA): TGCGCCAGCAGCTTGGGACTTTCAGCCAAAAACATTCAGTACTTC. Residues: CASSLGLSAKNIQYF.

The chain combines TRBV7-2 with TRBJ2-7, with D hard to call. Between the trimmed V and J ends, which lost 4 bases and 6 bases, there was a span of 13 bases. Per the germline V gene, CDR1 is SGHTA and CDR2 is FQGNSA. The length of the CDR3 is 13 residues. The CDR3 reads CASSSRPSSEQYF. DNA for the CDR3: TGTGCCAGCAGCTCCCGACCCAGTAGCGAGCAGTACTTC. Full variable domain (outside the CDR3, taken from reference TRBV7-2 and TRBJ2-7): GAGVSQSPSNKVTEKGKDVELRCDPISGHTALYWYRQSLGQGLEFLIYFQGNSAPDKSGLPSDRFSAERTGGSVSTLTIQRTQQEDSAVYLCASSSRPSSEQYFGPGTRLTVT.

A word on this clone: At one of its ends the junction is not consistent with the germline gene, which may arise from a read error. The CDR3: CATSVGEQDEQLF. The CDR3 DNA reads TGTGCCACCAGCGTAGGAGAACAGGATGAGCAGCTCTTC. This chain joins TRBV15 and TRBJ2-1; possible D gene TRBD1, 5 bases. This CDR3 region has 13 residues. The germline V gene has CDR1 LNHNV and CDR2 YYDKDF (reference sequence). Using reference TRBV15 and TRBJ2-1 for the parts outside the CDR3, the full variable domain is DAMVIQNPRYQVTQFGKPVTLSCSQTLNHNVMYWYQQKSSQAPKLLFHYYDKDFNNEADTPDNFQSRRPNTSFCFLDIRSPGLGDTAMYLCATSVGEQDEQLFGPGTRLTVL.

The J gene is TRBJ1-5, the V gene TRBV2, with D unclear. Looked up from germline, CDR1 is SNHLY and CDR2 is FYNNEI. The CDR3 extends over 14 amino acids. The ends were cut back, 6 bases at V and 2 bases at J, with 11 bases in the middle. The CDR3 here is CASRGDSGNQPQHF. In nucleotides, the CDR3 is TGTGCCAGCAGGGGAGACTCGGGCAATCAGCCCCAGCATTTT.

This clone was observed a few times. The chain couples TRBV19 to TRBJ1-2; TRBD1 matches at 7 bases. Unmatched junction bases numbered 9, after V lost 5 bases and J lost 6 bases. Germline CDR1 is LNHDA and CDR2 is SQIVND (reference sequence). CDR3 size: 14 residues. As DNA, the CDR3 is TGTGCCAGTAGTCCGGGACAGACCCGTCATGGCTACACCTTC. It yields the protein CASSPGQTRHGYTF.

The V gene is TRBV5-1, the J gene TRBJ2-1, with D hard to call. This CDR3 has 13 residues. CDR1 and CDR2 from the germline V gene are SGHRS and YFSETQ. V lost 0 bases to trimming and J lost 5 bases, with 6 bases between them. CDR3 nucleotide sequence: TGCGCCAGCAGCTTGGAAGGGAACAATGAGCAGTTCTTC. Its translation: CASSLEGNNEQFF. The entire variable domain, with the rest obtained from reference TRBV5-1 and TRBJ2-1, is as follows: KAGVTQTPRYLIKTRGQQVTLSCSPISGHRSVSWYQQTPGQGLQFLFEYFSETQRNKGNFPGRFSGRQFSNSRSEMNVSTLELGDSALYLCASSLEGNNEQFFGPGTRLTVL.

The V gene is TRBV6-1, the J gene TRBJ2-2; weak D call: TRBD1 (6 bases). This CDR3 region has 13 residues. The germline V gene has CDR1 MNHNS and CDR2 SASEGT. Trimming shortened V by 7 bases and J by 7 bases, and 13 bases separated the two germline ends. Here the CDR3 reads CASIIGQYGELFF. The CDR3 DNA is TGTGCCAGCATTATTGGACAGTACGGGGAGCTGTTTTTT.

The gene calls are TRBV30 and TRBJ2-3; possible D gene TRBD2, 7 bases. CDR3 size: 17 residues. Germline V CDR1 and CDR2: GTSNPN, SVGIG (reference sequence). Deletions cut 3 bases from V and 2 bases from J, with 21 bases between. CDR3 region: CAWRRGGSWVFTDTQYF. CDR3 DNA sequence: TGTGCCTGGAGGAGGGGGGGTAGTTGGGTTTTCACAGATACGCAGTATTTT.

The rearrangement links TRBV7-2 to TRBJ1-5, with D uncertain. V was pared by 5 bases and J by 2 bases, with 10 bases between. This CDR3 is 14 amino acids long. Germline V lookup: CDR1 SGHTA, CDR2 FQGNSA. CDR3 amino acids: CASSMVSGNQPQHF. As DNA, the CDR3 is TGTGCCAGCAGCATGGTTTCTGGCAATCAGCCCCAGCATTTT.

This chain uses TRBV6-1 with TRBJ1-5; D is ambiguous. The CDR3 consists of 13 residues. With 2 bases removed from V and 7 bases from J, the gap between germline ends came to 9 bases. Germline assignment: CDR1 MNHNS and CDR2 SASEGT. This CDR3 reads CASSESEVQPQHF. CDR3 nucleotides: TGTGCCAGCAGTGAATCCGAAGTACAGCCCCAGCATTTT.

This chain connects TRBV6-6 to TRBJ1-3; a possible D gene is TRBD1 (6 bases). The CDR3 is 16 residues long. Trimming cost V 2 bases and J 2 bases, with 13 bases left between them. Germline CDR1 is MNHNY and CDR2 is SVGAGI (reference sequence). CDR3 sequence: CASSYGQGTTGNTIYF. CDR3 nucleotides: TGTGCCAGCAGTTACGGGCAGGGGACAACTGGAAACACCATATATTTT.

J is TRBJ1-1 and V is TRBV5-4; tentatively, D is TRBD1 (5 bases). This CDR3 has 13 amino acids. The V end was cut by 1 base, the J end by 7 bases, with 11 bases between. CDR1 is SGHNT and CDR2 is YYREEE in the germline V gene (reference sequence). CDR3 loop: CASSLSREFEAFF. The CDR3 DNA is TGTGCCAGCAGCTTGTCCAGGGAATTTGAAGCTTTCTTT.

The DNA for the CDR3 is TGTGCCAGCTCACGGACATCCAGCTCTGGAAACACCATATATTTT. Residues: CASSRTSSSGNTIYF. The chain links TRBV18 to TRBJ1-3, with a possible D match to TRBD1 (5 bases). Germline V gene sequence: CDR1 KGHSH, CDR2 LQKENI. V was trimmed by 4 bases and J by 0 bases, leaving 10 bases between them. The CDR3 length is 15 residues.